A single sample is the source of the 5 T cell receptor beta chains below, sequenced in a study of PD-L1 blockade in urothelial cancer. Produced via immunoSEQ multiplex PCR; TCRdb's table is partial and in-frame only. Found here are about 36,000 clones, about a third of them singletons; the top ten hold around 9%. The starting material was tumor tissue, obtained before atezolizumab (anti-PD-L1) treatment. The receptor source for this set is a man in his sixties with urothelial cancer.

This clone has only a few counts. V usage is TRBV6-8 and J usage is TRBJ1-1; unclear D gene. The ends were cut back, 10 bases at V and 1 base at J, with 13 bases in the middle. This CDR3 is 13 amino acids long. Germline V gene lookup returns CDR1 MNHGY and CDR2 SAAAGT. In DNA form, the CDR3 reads TGTGCCATCCGGGCGGCTCAGAACACTGAAGCTTTCTTT. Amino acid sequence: CAIRAAQNTEAFF.

CDR3 coding DNA: TGCGCCAGCAGTGAGGGGGAGCTAGTAAACATTCAGTACTTC. Translating it yields CASSEGELVNIQYF. The chain carries TRBV10-2 and TRBJ2-4; D perhaps matches TRBD2 (5 bases). The CDR3 is 14 residues long. The V and J ends lost 2 bases and 6 bases respectively, with 11 bases between them. Germline CDR1 WSHSY, CDR2 SAAADI.

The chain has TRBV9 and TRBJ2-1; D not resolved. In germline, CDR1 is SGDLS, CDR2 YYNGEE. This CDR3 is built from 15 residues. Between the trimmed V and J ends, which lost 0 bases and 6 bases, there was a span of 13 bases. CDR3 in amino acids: CASSVGPLGGNEQFF. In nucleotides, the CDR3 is TGTGCCAGCAGCGTAGGACCCCTTGGTGGCAATGAGCAGTTCTTC. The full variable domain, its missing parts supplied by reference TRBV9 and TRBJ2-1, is DSGVTQTPKHLITATGQRVTLRCSPRSGDLSVYWYQQSLDQGLQFLIQYYNGEERAKGNILERFSAQQFPDLHSELNLSSLELGDSALYFCASSVGPLGGNEQFFGPGTRLTVL.

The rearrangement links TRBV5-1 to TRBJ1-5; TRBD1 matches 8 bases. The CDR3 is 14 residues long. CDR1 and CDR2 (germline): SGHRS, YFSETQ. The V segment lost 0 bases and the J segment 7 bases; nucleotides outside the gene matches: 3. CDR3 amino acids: CASSLVQGDQPQHF. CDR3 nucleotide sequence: TGCGCCAGCAGCTTGGTACAGGGGGACCAGCCCCAGCATTTT.

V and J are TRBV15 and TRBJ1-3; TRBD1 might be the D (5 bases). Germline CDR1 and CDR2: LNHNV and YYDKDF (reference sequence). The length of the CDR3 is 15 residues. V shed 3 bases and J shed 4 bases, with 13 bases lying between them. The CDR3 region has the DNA TGTGCCACCAGCAGGGGGACCGATCCCGGAAACACCATATATTTT. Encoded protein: CATSRGTDPGNTIYF.